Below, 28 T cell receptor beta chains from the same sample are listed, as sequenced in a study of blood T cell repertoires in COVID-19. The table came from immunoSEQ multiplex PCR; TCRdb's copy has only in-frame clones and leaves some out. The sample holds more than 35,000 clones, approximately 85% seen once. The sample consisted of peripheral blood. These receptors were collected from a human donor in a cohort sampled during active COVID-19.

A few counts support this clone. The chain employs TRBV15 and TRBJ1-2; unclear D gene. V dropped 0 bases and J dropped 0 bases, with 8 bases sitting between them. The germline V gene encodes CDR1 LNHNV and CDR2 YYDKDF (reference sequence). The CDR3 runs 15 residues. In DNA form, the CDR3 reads TGTGCCACCAGCAGAGAGAAGCCACCTAACTATGGCTACACCTTC. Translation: CATSREKPPNYGYTF.

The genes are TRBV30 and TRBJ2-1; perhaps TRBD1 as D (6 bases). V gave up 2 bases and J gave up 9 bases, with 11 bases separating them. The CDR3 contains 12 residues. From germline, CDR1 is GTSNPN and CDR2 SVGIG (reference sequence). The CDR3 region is CAWSRQGLEQFF. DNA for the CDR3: TGTGCCTGGAGTCGTCAGGGGCTTGAGCAGTTCTTC.

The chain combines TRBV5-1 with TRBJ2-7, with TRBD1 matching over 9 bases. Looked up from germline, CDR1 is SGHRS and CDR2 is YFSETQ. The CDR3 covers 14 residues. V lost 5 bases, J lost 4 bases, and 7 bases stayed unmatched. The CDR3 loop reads CASSLDRGSYEQYF. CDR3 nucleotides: TGCGCCAGCAGTCTAGACAGGGGGTCTTACGAGCAGTACTTC.

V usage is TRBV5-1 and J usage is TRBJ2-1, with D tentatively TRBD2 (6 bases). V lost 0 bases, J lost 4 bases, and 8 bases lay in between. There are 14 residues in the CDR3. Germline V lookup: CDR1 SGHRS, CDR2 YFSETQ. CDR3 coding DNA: TGCGCCAGCAGCTTGGGTGGAGGGTACAATGAGCAGTTCTTC. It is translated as CASSLGGGYNEQFF.

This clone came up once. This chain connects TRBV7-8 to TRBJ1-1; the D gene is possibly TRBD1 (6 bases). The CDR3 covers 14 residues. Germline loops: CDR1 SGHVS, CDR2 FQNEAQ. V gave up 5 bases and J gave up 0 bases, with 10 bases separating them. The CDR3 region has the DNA TGTGCCAGCAGCGCCACAGGGATGAACACTGAAGCTTTCTTT. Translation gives CASSATGMNTEAFF.

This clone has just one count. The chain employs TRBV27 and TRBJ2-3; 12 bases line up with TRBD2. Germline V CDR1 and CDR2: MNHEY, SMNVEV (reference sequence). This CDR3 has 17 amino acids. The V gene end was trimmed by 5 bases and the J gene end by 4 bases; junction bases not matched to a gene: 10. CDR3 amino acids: CASSQIKTSGRPDTQYF. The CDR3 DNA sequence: TGTGCCAGCAGTCAAATCAAGACTAGCGGGAGACCAGATACGCAGTATTTT.

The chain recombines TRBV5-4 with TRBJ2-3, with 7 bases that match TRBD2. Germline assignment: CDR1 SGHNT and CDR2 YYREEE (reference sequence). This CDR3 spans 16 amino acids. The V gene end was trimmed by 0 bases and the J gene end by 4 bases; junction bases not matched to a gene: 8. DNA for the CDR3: TGTGCCAGCAGCTTGGCTAGCGGAAGCGTGGCAGATACGCAGTATTTT. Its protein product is CASSLASGSVADTQYF.

CDR3 sequence: CSAGTGGSAGELFF. The CDR3, as DNA: TGCAGCGCCGGGACAGGGGGCTCGGCCGGGGAGCTGTTTTTT. This chain joins TRBV29-1 and TRBJ2-2; 12 positions agree with TRBD1. The CDR3 runs to 14 residues. Per germline, CDR1 SQVTM and CDR2 ANQGSEA. V lost 7 bases and J lost 6; bases outside the gene matches: 6.

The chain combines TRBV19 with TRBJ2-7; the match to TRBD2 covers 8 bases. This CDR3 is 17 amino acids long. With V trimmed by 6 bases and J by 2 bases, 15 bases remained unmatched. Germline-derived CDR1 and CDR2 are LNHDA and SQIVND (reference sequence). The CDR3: CASSPLAVALPAYEQYF. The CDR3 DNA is TGTGCCAGTAGCCCACTAGCGGTCGCTCTACCTGCCTACGAGCAGTACTTC.

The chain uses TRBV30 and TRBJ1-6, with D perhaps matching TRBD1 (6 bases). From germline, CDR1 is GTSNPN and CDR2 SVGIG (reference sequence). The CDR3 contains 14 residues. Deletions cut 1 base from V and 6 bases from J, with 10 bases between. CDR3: CAWSAGAGNSPLHF. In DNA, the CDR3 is TGTGCCTGGAGTGCAGGGGCTGGTAATTCACCCCTCCACTTT.

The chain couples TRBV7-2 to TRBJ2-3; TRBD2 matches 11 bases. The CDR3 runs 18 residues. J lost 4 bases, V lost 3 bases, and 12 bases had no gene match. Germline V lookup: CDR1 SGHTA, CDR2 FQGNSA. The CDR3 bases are TGTGCCAGCAGCTTTGCAGGGGTAGCGGGAGGGTTCCCAGATACGCAGTATTTT. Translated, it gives CASSFAGVAGGFPDTQYF.

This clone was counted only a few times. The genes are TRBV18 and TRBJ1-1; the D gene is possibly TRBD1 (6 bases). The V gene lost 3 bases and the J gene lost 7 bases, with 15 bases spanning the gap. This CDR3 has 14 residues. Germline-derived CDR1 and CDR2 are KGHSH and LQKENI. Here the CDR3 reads CASSPMTGGLEAFF. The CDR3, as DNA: TGTGCCAGCTCACCTATGACAGGCGGTCTTGAAGCTTTCTTT.

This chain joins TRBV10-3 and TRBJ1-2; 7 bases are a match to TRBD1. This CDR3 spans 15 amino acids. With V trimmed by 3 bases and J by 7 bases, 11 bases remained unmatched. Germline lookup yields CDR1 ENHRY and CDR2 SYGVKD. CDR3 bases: TGTGCCATCAGTGAATCCCAAGACAGGGATTTTGGCTACACCTTC. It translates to CAISESQDRDFGYTF.

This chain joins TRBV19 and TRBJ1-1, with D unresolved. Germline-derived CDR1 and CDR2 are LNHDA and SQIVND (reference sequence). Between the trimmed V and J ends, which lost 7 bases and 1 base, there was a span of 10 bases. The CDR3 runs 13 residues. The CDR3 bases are TGTGCCAGTACACATCGACAGAACACTGAAGCTTTCTTT. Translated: CASTHRQNTEAFF.

CDR3 residues: CASSGGQGLGEKLFF. The CDR3, as DNA: TGTGCCAGCAGTGGAGGACAGGGTTTAGGTGAAAAACTGTTTTTT. The chain employs TRBV2 and TRBJ1-4; TRBD1 matches 8 bases. J lost 7 bases, V lost 4 bases, and 8 bases had no gene match. This CDR3 is 15 amino acids long. From germline, CDR1 is SNHLY and CDR2 FYNNEI.

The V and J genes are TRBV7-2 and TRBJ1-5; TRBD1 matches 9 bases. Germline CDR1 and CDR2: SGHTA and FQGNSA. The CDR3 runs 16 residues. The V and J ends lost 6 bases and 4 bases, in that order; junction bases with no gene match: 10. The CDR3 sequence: CASRSDSGTGNQPQHF. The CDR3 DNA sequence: TGTGCCAGCAGGTCCGACTCCGGGACAGGGAATCAGCCCCAGCATTTT.

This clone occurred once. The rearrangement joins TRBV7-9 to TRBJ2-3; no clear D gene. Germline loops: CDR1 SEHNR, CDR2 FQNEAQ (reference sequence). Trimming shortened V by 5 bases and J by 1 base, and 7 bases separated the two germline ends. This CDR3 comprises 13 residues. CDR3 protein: CASSVGGTDTQYF. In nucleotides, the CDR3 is TGTGCCAGCAGCGTCGGAGGCACAGATACGCAGTATTTT.

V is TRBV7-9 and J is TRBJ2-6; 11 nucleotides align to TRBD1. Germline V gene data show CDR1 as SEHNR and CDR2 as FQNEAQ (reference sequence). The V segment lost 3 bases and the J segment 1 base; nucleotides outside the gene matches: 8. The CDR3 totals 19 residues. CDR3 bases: TGTGCCAGCAGCTTCCAGAGGACAGGGGGCTCTTCTGGGGCCAACGTCCTGACTTTC. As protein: CASSFQRTGGSSGANVLTF. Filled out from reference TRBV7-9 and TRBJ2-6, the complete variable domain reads DTGVSQNPRHKITKRGQNVTFRCDPISEHNRLYWYRQTLGQGPEFLTYFQNEAQLEKSRLLSDRFSAERPKGSFSTLEIQRTEQGDSAMYLCASSFQRTGGSSGANVLTFGAGSRLTVL.

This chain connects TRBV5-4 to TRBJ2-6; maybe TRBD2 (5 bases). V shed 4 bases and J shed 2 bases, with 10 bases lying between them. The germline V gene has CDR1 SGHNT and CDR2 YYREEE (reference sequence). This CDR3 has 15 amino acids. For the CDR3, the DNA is TGTGCCAGCAGCAAGGAGGTACCTGGGGCCAACGTCCTGACTTTC. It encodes CASSKEVPGANVLTF.

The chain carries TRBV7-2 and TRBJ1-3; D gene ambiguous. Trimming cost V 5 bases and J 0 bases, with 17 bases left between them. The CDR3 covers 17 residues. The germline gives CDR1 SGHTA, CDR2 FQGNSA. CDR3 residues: CASSPGSGVSSGNTIYF. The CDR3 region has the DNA TGTGCCAGCAGCCCCGGGTCGGGAGTTAGCTCTGGAAACACCATATATTTT.

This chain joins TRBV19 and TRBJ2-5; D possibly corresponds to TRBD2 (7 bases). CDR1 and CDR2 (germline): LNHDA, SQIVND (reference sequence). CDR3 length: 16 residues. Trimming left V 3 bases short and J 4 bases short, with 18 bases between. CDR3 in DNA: TGTGCCAGTAGTATTAGGGGGGGAGGGGTTGGAGAGACCCAGTACTTC. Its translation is CASSIRGGGVGETQYF.

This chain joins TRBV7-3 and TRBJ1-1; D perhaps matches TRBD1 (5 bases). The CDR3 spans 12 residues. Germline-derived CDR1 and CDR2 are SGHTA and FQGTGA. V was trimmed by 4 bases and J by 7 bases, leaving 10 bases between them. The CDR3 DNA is TGTGCCAGCAGCTCCTCAGGGATTGAAGCTTTCTTT. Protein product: CASSSSGIEAFF.

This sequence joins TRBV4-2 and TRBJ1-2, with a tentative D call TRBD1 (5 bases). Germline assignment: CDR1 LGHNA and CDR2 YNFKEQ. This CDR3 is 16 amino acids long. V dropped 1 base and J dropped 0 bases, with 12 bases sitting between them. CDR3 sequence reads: CASSQGAGLANYGYTF. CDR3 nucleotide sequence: TGTGCCAGCAGCCAAGGGGCGGGACTGGCTAACTATGGCTACACCTTC.

The DNA of the CDR3 is TGTGCCAGCAGCTTGGGGCCAGGGGGGCTCTACGAGCAGTACTTC. It is translated as CASSLGPGGLYEQYF. This sequence joins TRBV5-4 and TRBJ2-7, with a weak D call TRBD1 (7 bases). Trimming stripped 0 bases from V and 3 bases from J, with 13 bases between. The CDR3 sequence is 15 residues long. In germline, CDR1 is SGHNT, CDR2 YYREEE (reference sequence). Supplemented by reference TRBV5-4 and TRBJ2-7, the full variable domain reads ETGVTQSPTHLIKTRGQQVTLRCSSQSGHNTVSWYQQALGQGPQFIFQYYREEENGRGNFPPRFSGLQFPNYSSELNVNALELDDSALYLCASSLGPGGLYEQYFGPGTRLTVT.

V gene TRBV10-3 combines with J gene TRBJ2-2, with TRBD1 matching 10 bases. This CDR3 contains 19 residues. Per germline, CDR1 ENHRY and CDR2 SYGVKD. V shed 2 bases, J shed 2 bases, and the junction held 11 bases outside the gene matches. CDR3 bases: TGTGCCATCAGTGAGCCGTACAGACAGGGGGCTTCAAACACCGGGGAGCTGTTTTTT. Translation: CAISEPYRQGASNTGELFF.

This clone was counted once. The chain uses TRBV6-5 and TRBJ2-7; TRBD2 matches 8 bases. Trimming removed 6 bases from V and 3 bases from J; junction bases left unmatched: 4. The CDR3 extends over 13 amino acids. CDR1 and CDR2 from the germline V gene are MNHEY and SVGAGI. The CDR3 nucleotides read TGTGCCAGCAGCCGGGGGGGCAGCTACGAGCAGTACTTC. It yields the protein CASSRGGSYEQYF.

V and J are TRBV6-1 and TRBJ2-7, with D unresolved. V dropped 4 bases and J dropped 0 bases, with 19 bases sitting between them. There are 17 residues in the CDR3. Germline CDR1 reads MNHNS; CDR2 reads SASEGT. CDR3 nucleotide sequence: TGTGCCAGCAGTGGGATAAATGGGCCAGCCCTCTCCTACGAGCAGTACTTC. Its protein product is CASSGINGPALSYEQYF.

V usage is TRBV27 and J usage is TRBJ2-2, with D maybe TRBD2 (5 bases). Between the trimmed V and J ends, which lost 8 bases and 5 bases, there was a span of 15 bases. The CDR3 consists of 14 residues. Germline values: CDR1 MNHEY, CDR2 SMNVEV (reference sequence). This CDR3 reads CASLPRGRTGELFF. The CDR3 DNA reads TGTGCCAGCCTACCACGGGGTCGGACCGGGGAGCTGTTTTTT.